The next 15 T cell receptor beta chains were all read from a single sample in a study of blood T cells in healthy people across ages. Using a J-beta primer mix together with a sample-barcoded 5' primer, a second PCR was run for roughly 7 to 12 cycles. TCRdb redid the calling of the 5' RACE reads with MiXCR, one entry per CDR3 protein. The sample lists fewer than 1,000,000 distinct CDR3 sequences; roughly 46% were seen once. What was sequenced was blood. Receptor source: a man at least 80 years old in good health.

This clonotype has more than one count but fewer than ten. The CDR3 region is CASSITGQGHSGANVLTF. The CDR3, as DNA: TGTGCCAGCAGTATCACGGGACAGGGCCACTCTGGGGCCAACGTCCTGACTTTC. The chain carries TRBV6-6 and TRBJ2-6; TRBD1 matches 9 bases. The V segment lost 5 bases and the J segment 0 bases; nucleotides outside the gene matches: 8. The germline gives CDR1 MNHNY, CDR2 SVGAGI (reference sequence). This CDR3 is 18 amino acids long.

This clonotype was found a few times. The gene calls are TRBV12-5 and TRBJ1-2; D remains unclear. V lost 0 bases to trimming and J lost 4 bases, with 6 bases between them. Looked up from germline, CDR1 is LGHNT and CDR2 is FRNRAP. The CDR3 is made up of 13 amino acids. The CDR3 sequence is CASGLVEGYGYTF. The CDR3 coding sequence is TGTGCTAGTGGTTTGGTAGAGGGCTATGGCTACACCTTC.

The chain recombines TRBV20-1 with TRBJ2-1; no definite D call. Trimming removed 3 bases at V and 5 bases at J, with 5 bases between. The CDR3 runs to 11 residues. In germline, CDR1 is DFQATT, CDR2 SNEGSKA (reference sequence). CDR3: CSASGDNEQFF. CDR3 sequence (DNA): TGCAGTGCTAGCGGAGACAATGAGCAGTTCTTC.

The sample holds many counts of this clonotype. The V gene is TRBV28, the J gene TRBJ2-5; TRBD1 might be the D (5 bases). CDR1 is MDHEN, CDR2 SYDVKM, per germline. The CDR3 has 14 residues. Trimming removed 5 bases at V and 2 bases at J, with 12 bases between. CDR3 DNA sequence: TGTGCCAGCAGTGGAAAGACAGAACAAGAGACCCAGTACTTC. This sequence encodes CASSGKTEQETQYF.

V usage is TRBV9 and J usage is TRBJ2-7; 12 nucleotides align to TRBD1. This CDR3 contains 15 residues. J gave up 5 bases and V 0 bases, and 3 bases lay outside the gene matches. Germline V gene sequence: CDR1 SGDLS, CDR2 YYNGEE. In nucleotides, the CDR3 is TGTGCCAGCAGCGTAGGGGGGACAGGGGGCCACGAGCAGTACTTC. Amino acid sequence: CASSVGGTGGHEQYF.

The rearrangement joins TRBV12-3 or TRBV12-4 to TRBJ2-7; no reliable D call. The J call may be faulty, since TRBJ2-5 better matches the DNA end. The CDR3 length is 14 residues. The CDR3 coding sequence is TGTGCCAGCAGTTTTGGGCTCCCTGGAGAGACCCAGTACTTC. This translates into CASSFGLPGETQYF.

This chain links TRBV5-6 with TRBJ2-1, with 7 bases identical to TRBD2. CDR1 is SGHDT, CDR2 YYEEEE, per germline. There are 16 residues in the CDR3. V was pared by 4 bases and J by 5 bases, with 12 bases of the junction left unmatched. The CDR3 loop reads CASSRTKLAVNNEQFF. In DNA form, the CDR3 reads TGTGCCAGCAGCCGAACTAAGCTAGCGGTTAACAATGAGCAGTTCTTC.

The chain employs TRBV7-3 and TRBJ2-1; perhaps TRBD2 as D (6 bases). Germline CDR1 SGHTA, CDR2 FQGTGA. The CDR3 runs to 16 residues. Trimming left V 2 bases short and J 3 bases short, with 14 bases between. This chain's CDR3 is CASSLGDSWGYNEQFF. The CDR3 DNA follows: TGTGCCAGCAGCTTAGGGGACTCCTGGGGCTACAATGAGCAGTTCTTC.

In the case of this clonotype: One junction end disagrees with the germline gene, perhaps due to a read error. The rearrangement uses TRBV7-7 and TRBJ2-1, with 8 nucleotides matching TRBD2. The germline gives CDR1 SSHAT, CDR2 FNYEAQ (reference sequence). The CDR3 length is 16 residues. CDR3 sequence reads: CASSSEAAGENNEQFF. CDR3 bases: TGTGCTAGCAGCTCTGAGGCAGCGGGAGAAAACAATGAGCAGTTCTTC.

The chain links TRBV12-3 or TRBV12-4 to TRBJ2-3; 9 nucleotides agree with TRBD1. V was pared by 5 bases and J by 5 bases, with 8 bases of the junction left unmatched. The CDR3 is 15 amino acids. This chain's CDR3 is CASSDDRGSLDTQYF. The CDR3 DNA reads as TGTGCCAGCAGTGATGACAGGGGGTCGTTAGATACGCAGTATTTT.

V gene TRBV15 combines with J gene TRBJ1-2; D ambiguous. Germline CDR1 and CDR2: LNHNV and YYDKDF (reference sequence). The V gene lost 5 bases and the J gene lost 0 bases, with 13 bases spanning the gap. The CDR3 runs to 15 residues. The CDR3 sequence is CATSALRSTNYGYTF. In DNA form, the CDR3 reads TGTGCCACCAGCGCACTCAGGTCGACTAACTATGGCTACACCTTC.

This clonotype was observed a few times. The chain links TRBV28 to TRBJ2-1, with 13 positions matching TRBD2. V dropped 5 bases and J dropped 9; count of bases not matched to a gene: 7. The germline CDR1 and CDR2 sequences are MDHEN and SYDVKM. This CDR3 is 15 amino acids long. The CDR3 DNA sequence: TGTGCCAGCAGTCCCACTAGCGGGGGGGCCGGTGAGCAGTTCTTC. This encodes CASSPTSGGAGEQFF.

The table lists this clonotype with many counts. V and J are TRBV5-1 and TRBJ2-2; D call uncertain. V lost 0 bases, J lost 3 bases, and 6 bases lay in between. The germline gives CDR1 SGHRS, CDR2 YFSETQ. The CDR3 covers 14 residues. The CDR3 DNA follows: TGCGCCAGCAGCTTGGTGGCGGACACCGGGGAGCTGTTTTTT. Protein product: CASSLVADTGELFF.

CDR3 coding DNA: TGTGCCAGCAGTCAGACGGGATCGAGGGGCCATGAGCAGTTCTTC. Translation gives CASSQTGSRGHEQFF. This rearrangement joins TRBV11-2 to TRBJ2-1; D may match TRBD1 or TRBD2 (5 bases each). Germline values: CDR1 SGHAT, CDR2 FQNNGV. This CDR3 comprises 15 residues. The V end lost 6 bases, the J end lost 8 bases, and 20 bases lay between the germline ends.

This clonotype has only one observation. The chain joins TRBV12-3 or TRBV12-4 to TRBJ2-2; 11 bases are a match to TRBD2. The V segment lost 6 bases and the J segment 2 bases; nucleotides outside the gene matches: 5. This CDR3 spans 16 amino acids. Here the CDR3 reads CASRRTSGRNTGELFF. The CDR3 bases are TGTGCCAGCAGGCGTACTAGCGGGAGAAACACCGGGGAGCTGTTTTTT.